The rows below give T cell receptor beta chains drawn from one sample of a study of shared clonotypes between healthy human individuals. The data were produced by immunoSEQ multiplex PCR, yet TCRdb's version contains in-frame clones alone and is incomplete. This sample has some 1.5 million clones, with 95% to 99% found just once. Specimen: naive CD4+ T cells sorted from blood. All receptors derive from a man aged 25-45 years in good health. Each CDR3 is given without its conserved first and last residue. Each record gives: CDR3 length, V gene, CDR3 protein.

13 | TRBV2 | ASSEAVGPGGTQY
12 | TRBV9 | ASSGTAYVDTQY
7 | TRBV5-1 | APETEQF
11 | TRBV10-3 | AISTSRSGELF
14 | TRBV28 | ASKSPTGRDPYEQY
17 | TRBV7-9 | ASSSSLNRVFGNSYEQY
11 | TRBV18 | ASSPGGNQPQH
16 | TRBV10-3 | ATLNTLTSGRNQETQY
12 | TRBV9 | ASSVGRNTGELF
13 | TRBV6-1 | ASKDRDVGTDTQY
8 | TRBV29-1 | SVVWGEQY
13 | TRBV28 | ASSFGGSSSYEQY
14 | TRBV10-3 | AISESTGLGTGELF
7 | TRBV19 | ASSTELF
10 | TRBV28 | ASRTGVEKLF
13 | TRBV14 | ASSHPTGGNTEAF
14 | TRBV5-1 | ASSLTRGLFTGELF
14 | TRBV7-9 | ASSPPAAGDNHEQY
15 | TRBV4-3 | ASSQFAGTDSYNEQF
13 | TRBV5-6 | ASSLARRLGNTIY
13 | TRBV5-6 | ASTTSGGGSYRAF
15 | TRBV9 | ASSVGTSGTLTGELF
12 | TRBV5-1 | ASSPGQGYNEQF
15 | TRBV4-1 | ASSQEAIAGVNGELF
14 | TRBV19 | ASSPPRLDGPYEQY
16 | TRBV19 | ASSLLAGGGAGPDTQY
14 | TRBV5-1 | ASSLAIRGRIGELF
9 | TRBV20-1 | SARTTGEQY
11 | TRBV7-9 | ASSPSGANVLT
14 | TRBV7-2 | ASSLIQLADTDTQY
10 | TRBV4-1 | ASSLPNNEQF
14 | TRBV5-1 | ASSPYLETGNTEAF
13 | TRBV5-6 | ASSSWRRSNQPQH
12 | TRBV5-1 | ASSLGPGNTEAF
11 | TRBV14 | ASSLGLRYEQY
10 | TRBV10-3 | AISESSYEQY
12 | TRBV29-1 | SVMTTYPRYGYT
12 | TRBV5-1 | ASSLIRDTGELF
12 | TRBV6-1 | ASTRGTGRYEQY
12 | TRBV5-5 | ASSLAGTNTEAF
13 | TRBV10-3 | AISRVLEGGDEQY
12 | TRBV19 | ASSAVANTGELF
13 | TRBV28 | ASSPWGQGDYGYT
14 | TRBV9 | ASSVNPFGSYNEQF
11 | TRBV5-1 | ASSSDIYNEQF
13 | TRBV28 | ASSLPLSWDGEQY
13 | TRBV30 | AWTSGLAQSDTQY
14 | TRBV4-1 | ASSQGPGIVLDTQY
13 | TRBV11-1 | ASSLGRGQRETQY
16 | TRBV5-1 | ASSRIGQGPATNEKLF
14 | TRBV5-4 | ASSSPLRGVTDTQY
15 | TRBV7-2 | ASSSSGTSGNTGELF